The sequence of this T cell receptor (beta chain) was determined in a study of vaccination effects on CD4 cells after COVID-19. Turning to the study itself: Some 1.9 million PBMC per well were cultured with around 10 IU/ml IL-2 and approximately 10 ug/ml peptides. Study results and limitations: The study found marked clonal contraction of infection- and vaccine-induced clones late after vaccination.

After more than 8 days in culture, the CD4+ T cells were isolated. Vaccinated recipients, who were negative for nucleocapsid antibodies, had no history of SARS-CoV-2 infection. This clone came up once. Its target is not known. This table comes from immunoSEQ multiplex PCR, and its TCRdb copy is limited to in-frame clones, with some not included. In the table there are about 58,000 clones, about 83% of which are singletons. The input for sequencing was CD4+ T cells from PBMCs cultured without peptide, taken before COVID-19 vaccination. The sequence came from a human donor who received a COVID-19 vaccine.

The DNA of the CDR3 is TGTGCCATCAGTCAGGGACAGGTGGACAATCAGCCCCAGCATTTT. Amino acid sequence: CAISQGQVDNQPQHF. The chain has TRBV10-3 and TRBJ1-5; TRBD1 matches 8 bases. J was trimmed by 3 bases and V by 5 bases; bases with no gene match: 6. CDR1 ENHRY and CDR2 SYGVKD come from the germline V gene. The CDR3 consists of 15 residues.